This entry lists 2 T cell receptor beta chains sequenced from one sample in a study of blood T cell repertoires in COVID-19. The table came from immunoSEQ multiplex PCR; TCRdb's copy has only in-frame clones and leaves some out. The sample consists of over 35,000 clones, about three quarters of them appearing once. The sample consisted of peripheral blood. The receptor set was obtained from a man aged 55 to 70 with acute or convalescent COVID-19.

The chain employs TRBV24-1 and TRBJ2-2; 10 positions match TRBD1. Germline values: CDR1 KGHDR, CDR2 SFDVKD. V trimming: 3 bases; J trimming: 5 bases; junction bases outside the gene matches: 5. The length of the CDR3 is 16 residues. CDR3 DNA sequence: TGTGCCACCAGTGATAAGGACAGGGGGGGAACCGGGGAGCTGTTTTTT. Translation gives CATSDKDRGGTGELFF.

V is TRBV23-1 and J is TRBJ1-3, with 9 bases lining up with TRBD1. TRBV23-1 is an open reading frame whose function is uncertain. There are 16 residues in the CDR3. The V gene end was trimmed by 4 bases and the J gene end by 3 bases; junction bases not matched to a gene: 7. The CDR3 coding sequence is TGCGCCAGCAGTCCATTCCGGGGACAGGGTGGAAACACCATATATTTT. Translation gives CASSPFRGQGGNTIYF.